This T cell receptor (beta chain) is drawn from a study of cytomegalovirus exposure and HLA in healthy donors. Regarding the study as a whole: In vitro checks showed that three CMV-associated chains really do target CMV antigens. The classifier reportedly diagnosed cytomegalovirus status with high specificity and sensitivity.

About this clone: Its antigen is currently unknown.

CDR1 and CDR2 (germline): SGDLS, YYNGEE. V dropped 5 bases and J dropped 1 base, with 10 bases sitting between them. The CDR3 runs 15 residues. This PCR relied on a set of 60 Vbeta primers and 13 Jbeta primers. Repertoires were generated with immunoSEQ multiplex PCR, while TCRdb's copy carries only in-frame clones and drops some. The sample has over 150,000 clones, more than 60% seen once; the top ten hold about 4.6%. This receptor was identified in a man aged 35 to 55 in good health and CMV-seronegative. What was sequenced was PBMCs. This chain joins TRBV9 and TRBJ2-6; D may be TRBD1 (6 bases). CDR3 coding DNA: TGTGCCAGCAGAGCAGGGGAGTCTGGGGCCAACGTCCTGACTTTC. As protein: CASRAGESGANVLTF. Using reference TRBV9 and TRBJ2-6 for the parts outside the CDR3, the full variable domain is DSGVTQTPKHLITATGQRVTLRCSPRSGDLSVYWYQQSLDQGLQFLIQYYNGEERAKGNILERFSAQQFPDLHSELNLSSLELGDSALYFCASRAGESGANVLTFGAGSRLTVL.